The rows below give T cell receptor beta chains drawn from one sample of a study of T cell repertoires in cytomegalovirus infection. TCRdb re-called the reads through MiXCR, storing one row per CDR3 protein. The sample has roughly 990,000 distinct CDR3 sequences, approximately 33% seen once; the top ten hold 13%. Their cognate antigens are unknown. The sequenced sample was cultured CD8+ T cells from PBMCs, obtained from culture after CMV antigen stimulation. The receptors here all came from a human donor in good health (CMV status not recorded). Some clones in this sample may be carry-over from other donors' samples. CDR3s include the opening cysteine and the closing phenylalanine or tryptophan. A D gene is named only where the DNA matches it firmly. Where a row states a size, it is once, few, many or the class of an expanded clone; other rows omit it.

d_gene: TRBD1
j_gene: TRBJ2-5
abundance: -
v_gene: TRBV29-1
CDR3aa: CSGGQGRETQYF
CDR3nt: TGCAGCGGTGGACAGGGGAGGGAGACCCAGTACTTC

d_gene: -
j_gene: TRBJ2-2
abundance: -
v_gene: TRBV7-3
CDR3aa: CASSLGPGMNTGELFF
CDR3nt: TGTGCCAGCAGCTTAGGTCCAGGGATGAACACCGGGGAGCTGTTTTTT

d_gene: -
j_gene: TRBJ1-5
abundance: -
v_gene: TRBV24-1
CDR3aa: CTSSPRGTYSNQPQHF
CDR3nt: TGTACCAGCAGCCCTCGTGGGACTTATAGCAATCAGCCCCAGCATTTT

d_gene: -
j_gene: TRBJ1-1
abundance: few
v_gene: TRBV4-2
CDR3aa: CASSFRGEGTEAFF
CDR3nt: TGTGCCAGCAGCTTCCGGGGGGAAGGGACTGAAGCTTTCTTT

d_gene: -
j_gene: TRBJ2-3
abundance: -
v_gene: TRBV18
CDR3aa: CASSPSYYRDGSTDTQYF
CDR3nt: TGTGCCAGCTCACCATCCTACTACCGGGACGGCAGCACAGATACGCAGTATTTT

d_gene: -
j_gene: TRBJ2-5
abundance: few
v_gene: TRBV27
CDR3aa: CASSLSPQYF
CDR3nt: TGTGCCAGCAGTTTATCGCCCCAGTACTTC

d_gene: TRBD2
j_gene: TRBJ2-3
abundance: -
v_gene: TRBV9
CDR3aa: CASSVESGVLTDTQYF
CDR3nt: TGTGCCAGCAGCGTAGAAAGCGGGGTCCTCACAGATACGCAGTATTTT

d_gene: -
j_gene: TRBJ1-2
abundance: -
v_gene: TRBV20-1
CDR3aa: CSARNGYTF
CDR3nt: TGCAGTGCTAGGAATGGCTACACCTTC

d_gene: TRBD2
j_gene: TRBJ2-1
abundance: few
v_gene: TRBV4-3
CDR3aa: CASRLGGGAKNEQFF
CDR3nt: TGCGCCAGCCGGTTGGGCGGGGGGGCCAAGAATGAGCAGTTCTTC

d_gene: -
j_gene: TRBJ1-4
abundance: -
v_gene: TRBV9
CDR3aa: CASSVEGTRDEKLFF
CDR3nt: TGTGCCAGCAGCGTAGAGGGGACTCGGGATGAAAAACTGTTTTTT

d_gene: -
j_gene: TRBJ1-4
abundance: -
v_gene: TRBV24-1
CDR3aa: CATSDSTGTPKGEKLFF
CDR3nt: TGTGCCACCAGTGATTCAACCGGGACCCCGAAGGGAGAAAAACTGTTTTTT

d_gene: TRBD1
j_gene: TRBJ1-2
abundance: -
v_gene: TRBV10-3
CDR3aa: CAISELPGQGVYGYTF
CDR3nt: TGTGCCATCAGTGAGTTACCGGGACAGGGCGTCTATGGCTACACCTTC

d_gene: -
j_gene: TRBJ2-7
abundance: many
v_gene: TRBV2
CDR3aa: CASRPTGYEQYF
CDR3nt: TGTGCCAGCAGACCCACAGGGTACGAGCAGTACTTC

d_gene: TRBD1
j_gene: TRBJ1-2
abundance: once
v_gene: TRBV5-4
CDR3aa: CASSLEGDRGRGGYTF
CDR3nt: TGTGCCAGCAGCTTGGAGGGGGACAGGGGGCGCGGTGGCTACACCTTC

d_gene: TRBD1
j_gene: TRBJ1-2
abundance: -
v_gene: TRBV29-1
CDR3aa: CSVEDRESRNYGYTF
CDR3nt: TGCAGCGTTGAGGACAGGGAGTCTCGGAACTATGGCTACACCTTC

d_gene: TRBD1
j_gene: TRBJ1-5
abundance: -
v_gene: TRBV27
CDR3aa: CASRQGMEGNQPQHF
CDR3nt: TGTGCCAGCAGACAGGGGATGGAGGGCAATCAGCCCCAGCATTTT

d_gene: -
j_gene: TRBJ1-2
abundance: -
v_gene: TRBV12-3/TRBV12-4
CDR3aa: CASSRTGEPPYGYTF
CDR3nt: TGTGCCAGCAGTCGCACCGGGGAGCCCCCCTATGGCTACACCTTC

d_gene: TRBD2
j_gene: TRBJ2-7
abundance: few
v_gene: TRBV18
CDR3aa: CASSPEAGAYEQYF
CDR3nt: TGTGCCAGCTCACCCGAGGCGGGGGCCTACGAGCAGTACTTC

d_gene: -
j_gene: TRBJ2-3
abundance: -
v_gene: TRBV7-4
CDR3aa: CTSSLGRGYTDTQYF
CDR3nt: TGTACCAGCAGCTTAGGGCGGGGATACACAGATACGCAGTATTTT

d_gene: -
j_gene: TRBJ1-5
abundance: -
v_gene: TRBV7-2
CDR3aa: CAGSLPGGESNQPQHF
CDR3nt: TGTGCCGGCAGCTTGCCCGGTGGGGAGAGCAATCAGCCCCAGCATTTT

d_gene: TRBD2
j_gene: TRBJ2-1
abundance: few
v_gene: TRBV6-1
CDR3aa: CASSEAPGLAGGRYEQFF
CDR3nt: TGTGCCAGCAGTGAAGCTCCGGGACTAGCGGGGGGCCGATATGAGCAGTTCTTC

d_gene: TRBD2
j_gene: TRBJ2-5
abundance: -
v_gene: TRBV9
CDR3aa: CASSGAPTSGNQETQYF
CDR3nt: TGTGCCAGCAGCGGAGCCCCGACTAGCGGGAACCAAGAGACCCAGTACTTC

d_gene: TRBD2
j_gene: TRBJ2-5
abundance: many
v_gene: TRBV7-2
CDR3aa: CASSFQAGSGETQYF
CDR3nt: TGTGCCAGCAGCTTTCAAGCGGGGTCGGGGGAGACCCAGTACTTC

d_gene: TRBD1
j_gene: TRBJ2-1
abundance: -
v_gene: TRBV9
CDR3aa: CASSVRDSPSSYNEQFF
CDR3nt: TGTGCCAGCAGCGTAAGGGACAGTCCCAGCTCCTACAATGAGCAGTTCTTC

d_gene: TRBD1
j_gene: TRBJ1-1
abundance: -
v_gene: TRBV6-6
CDR3aa: CASRGRGQGPMNTEAFF
CDR3nt: TGTGCCAGCAGGGGAAGGGGACAGGGTCCCATGAACACTGAAGCTTTCTTT

d_gene: -
j_gene: TRBJ1-2
abundance: -
v_gene: TRBV10-3
CDR3aa: CAISLDSNLYGYTF
CDR3nt: TGTGCCATCAGCCTGGACAGTAATCTCTATGGCTACACCTTC

d_gene: -
j_gene: TRBJ2-5
abundance: -
v_gene: TRBV27
CDR3aa: CASSFLLVPHGQLQETQYF
CDR3nt: TGTGCCAGCAGTTTCCTGTTGGTTCCCCATGGGCAGCTACAAGAGACCCAGTACTTC

d_gene: TRBD2
j_gene: TRBJ2-3
abundance: -
v_gene: TRBV6-2/TRBV6-3
CDR3aa: CANSYPTSGDSSTDTQYF
CDR3nt: TGTGCCAACAGTTACCCGACTAGCGGGGACTCTAGCACAGATACGCAGTATTTT

d_gene: -
j_gene: TRBJ1-2
abundance: -
v_gene: TRBV12-3/TRBV12-4
CDR3aa: CASSLGESHTF
CDR3nt: TGTGCCAGCAGTTTAGGGGAGTCTCACACCTTC

d_gene: -
j_gene: TRBJ2-5
abundance: -
v_gene: TRBV7-8
CDR3aa: CAGSQVDGKQETQYF
CDR3nt: TGTGCCGGCAGCCAAGTGGACGGAAAACAAGAGACCCAGTACTTC

d_gene: TRBD2
j_gene: TRBJ2-3
abundance: once
v_gene: TRBV6-2/TRBV6-3
CDR3aa: CAIRLAGTDTQYF
CDR3nt: TGTGCCATCCGACTAGCGGGCACAGATACGCAGTATTTT

d_gene: -
j_gene: TRBJ2-1
abundance: few
v_gene: TRBV7-8
CDR3aa: CASSLGGQSIGGEQQFF
CDR3nt: TGTGCCAGCAGCTTAGGTGGCCAGTCCATAGGGGGAGAACAGCAGTTCTTC